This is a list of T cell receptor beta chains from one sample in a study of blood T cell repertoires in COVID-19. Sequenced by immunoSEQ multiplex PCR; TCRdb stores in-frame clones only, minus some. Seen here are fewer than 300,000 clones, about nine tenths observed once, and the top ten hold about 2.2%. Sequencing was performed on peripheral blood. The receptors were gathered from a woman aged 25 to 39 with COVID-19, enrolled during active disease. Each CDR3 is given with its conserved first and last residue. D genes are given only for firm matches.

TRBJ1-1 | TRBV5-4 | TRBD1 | CASSQTGQGLNTEAFF | TGTGCCAGCAGCCAAACCGGACAGGGACTGAACACTGAAGCTTTCTTT
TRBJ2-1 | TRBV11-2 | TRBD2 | CASSLVGSGNNEQFF | TGTGCCAGCAGCTTAGTAGGTAGCGGGAACAATGAGCAGTTCTTC
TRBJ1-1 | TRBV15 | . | CATSRDRVSTEAFF | TGTGCCACCAGCAGAGACAGGGTTTCGACTGAAGCTTTCTTT
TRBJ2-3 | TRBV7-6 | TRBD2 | CASSLAGGRSTDTQYF | TGTGCCAGCAGCTTAGCCGGCGGGAGGTCCACAGATACGCAGTATTTT
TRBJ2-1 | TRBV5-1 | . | CASRTLTGVDEQFF | TGCGCCAGCAGAACACTAACCGGAGTCGATGAGCAGTTCTTC
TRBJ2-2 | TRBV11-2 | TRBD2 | CASSLDGGFNTGELFF | TGTGCCAGCAGCTTAGACGGGGGGTTCAACACCGGGGAGCTGTTTTTT
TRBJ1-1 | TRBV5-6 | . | CASSLVGVNTEAFF | TGTGCCAGCAGCTTGGTAGGGGTAAACACTGAAGCTTTCTTT
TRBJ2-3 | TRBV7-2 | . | CASSLTSQGTDTQYF | TGTGCCAGCAGCTTAACTAGTCAGGGCACAGATACGCAGTATTTT
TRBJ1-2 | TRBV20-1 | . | CSASYGANHGYTF | TGCAGTGCTAGTTATGGGGCTAATCATGGCTACACCTTC
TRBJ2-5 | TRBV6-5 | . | CASSTEQGRQETQYF | TGTGCCAGCAGTACAGAACAGGGACGACAAGAGACCCAGTACTTC
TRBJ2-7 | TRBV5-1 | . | CASSLATDYEQYF | TGCGCCAGCAGCTTGGCCACAGACTACGAGCAGTACTTC